This TCR beta chain was sequenced in a study of blood T cell repertoires in COVID-19. For the study at large: Sites in the United States, Italy and Spain provided acute and convalescent COVID-19 samples. PBMCs, B-cell-depleted T cells, or T cells were the source of the cDNA or gDNA that made up the material.

Authors' data handling: Estimated nucleated cell counts came from reference gene primer amplification. Repertoires were generated with immunoSEQ multiplex PCR, while TCRdb's copy carries only in-frame clones and drops some. V, J and clone size were drawn from that table, and D and trimming were deduced from the DNA. In the table there are about 110,000 clones, more than 60% of which are singletons. This clone was seen more than once but under ten times. The CDR3 consists of 18 residues. With V trimmed by 1 base and J by 4 bases, 9 bases remained unmatched. Germline CDR1 and CDR2: SGHDT and YYEEEE. The receptor's source is a man aged 65 to 85 with active or convalescent COVID-19. This rearrangement joins TRBV5-6 to TRBJ2-1; TRBD2 agrees at 12 bases. What was sequenced was peripheral blood. The DNA of the CDR3 is TGTGCCAGCAGCTTGACTAGCGGGAGGTCCAGAAGGTACAATGAGCAGTTCTTC. It codes for CASSLTSGRSRRYNEQFF.